The 11 T cell receptor beta chains below were found in one sample sequenced in a study of T cells in Graves' hyperthyroidism and ophthalmopathy. The source material, RNA transcripts, was used to amplify TCR beta CDR3 regions. The HTBI set primed first-round TCR CDR3 RT-PCR. TCRdb reprocessed the multiplex PCR reads via MiXCR and lists one record per CDR3 protein. The data contain under 350,000 distinct CDR3 sequences, about an eighth of them singletons. The specimen was blood. The origin of the receptors is a woman under 40 with Graves' hyperthyroidism that later progressed to Graves' ophthalmopathy.

This clonotype was seen ten or more times. The CDR3 loop reads CASSLAFGGGSISDTQYF. As DNA, the CDR3 is TGTGCCAGCAGCTTAGCGTTCGGGGGCGGGAGCATCTCAGATACGCAGTATTTT. V and J are TRBV7-6 and TRBJ2-3, with D perhaps matching TRBD2 (7 bases). CDR1 is SGHVS, CDR2 FNYEAQ, per germline. CDR3 length: 18 amino acids. Between the trimmed V and J ends, which lost 0 bases and 4 bases, there was a span of 20 bases.

The chain recombines TRBV7-3 with TRBJ2-2, with 13 bases identical to TRBD2. In germline, CDR1 is SGHTA, CDR2 FQGTGA. The junction had 14 bases not matched to a gene; V was cut back by 5 bases and J by 8 bases. This CDR3 is 18 amino acids long. CDR3 nucleotide sequence: TGTGCCAGCAGCCCGGATACTAGCGGGAGGGTTACACGAGGGGAGCTGTTTTTT. Translation: CASSPDTSGRVTRGELFF.

The V and J genes are TRBV19 and TRBJ1-2; D is unresolved. The CDR3 is 14 amino acids. Trimming took off 4 bases at V and 3 bases at J, with 12 bases between the two ends. CDR1 and CDR2 from the germline V gene are LNHDA and SQIVND (reference sequence). The CDR3 spells CASSTITTHYGYTF. CDR3 DNA: TGTGCCAGTAGTACCATCACTACCCACTATGGCTACACCTTC.

This clonotype was observed at least ten times. The CDR3 spells CASRRGAGTEAFF. The CDR3 nucleotides are TGTGCCAGTAGGAGGGGGGCAGGCACTGAAGCTTTCTTT. The J gene is TRBJ1-1, the V gene TRBV19; maybe TRBD1 (6 bases). Trimming shortened V by 6 bases and J by 4 bases, and 12 bases separated the two germline ends. There are 13 residues in the CDR3. Germline V gives CDR1 LNHDA, CDR2 SQIVND (reference sequence).

V and J are TRBV28 and TRBJ2-7; no clear D gene. The CDR3 has 12 residues. The germline V gene has CDR1 MDHEN and CDR2 SYDVKM. Deletions cut 4 bases from V and 4 bases from J, with 8 bases between. In DNA form, the CDR3 reads TGTGCCAGCAGTTCCGCTTGGTACGAGCAGTACTTC. Translation gives CASSSAWYEQYF.

This clonotype was seen ten or more times. The V and J genes are TRBV7-2 and TRBJ2-1, with TRBD2 matching over 7 bases. Trimming took 1 base from V and 9 from J; bases not matched to a gene: 6. Per the germline V gene, CDR1 is SGHTA and CDR2 is FQGNSA. The CDR3 totals 14 residues. The CDR3 is CASSLGGEGPEQFF. CDR3 sequence (DNA): TGTGCCAGCAGCTTAGGGGGGGAGGGACCTGAGCAGTTCTTC. Full variable domain (rest looked up from reference TRBV7-2 and TRBJ2-1): GAGVSQSPSNKVTEKGKDVELRCDPISGHTALYWYRQSLGQGLEFLIYFQGNSAPDKSGLPSDRFSAERTGGSVSTLTIQRTQQEDSAVYLCASSLGGEGPEQFFGPGTRLTVL.

This clonotype has only a few counts. This may stem from a read error, because a much larger clone lies one nucleotide away. V usage is TRBV7-2 and J usage is TRBJ2-3; no reliable D call. In germline, CDR1 is SGHTA, CDR2 FQGNSA. CDR3 length: 13 residues. This CDR3 is CANSPTGTDTQYF. CDR3 nucleotide sequence: TGTGCCAACAGCCCTACAGGCACAGATACGCAGTATTTT. The variable domain in full, with the rest retrieved from reference TRBV7-2 and TRBJ2-3, is GAGVSQSPSNKVTEKGKDVELRCDPISGHTALYWYRQSLGQGLEFLIYFQGNSAPDKSGLPSDRFSAERTGGSVSTLTIQRTQQEDSAVYLCANSPTGTDTQYFGPGTRLTVL.

This clonotype was recorded at least ten times. The chain uses TRBV7-9 and TRBJ2-1; no clear D. CDR3 size: 12 residues. CDR1 is SEHNR and CDR2 is FQNEAQ in the germline V gene (reference sequence). V was trimmed by 2 bases and J by 7 bases, leaving 6 bases between them. The CDR3 loop reads CASSLPRNEQFF. The CDR3 bases are TGTGCCAGCAGCTTACCCAGGAATGAGCAGTTCTTC.

The chain is built from TRBV6-5 and TRBJ1-1; D gene uncertain. V dropped 2 bases and J dropped 7 bases, with 5 bases sitting between them. The CDR3 runs 11 residues. Germline CDR1 is MNHEY and CDR2 is SVGAGI. CDR3 region: CASSYGGEAFF. Here the CDR3 DNA reads TGTGCCAGCAGTTACGGAGGTGAAGCTTTCTTT.

The rearrangement links TRBV9 to TRBJ2-1, with 8 bases lining up with TRBD2. The CDR3 contains 16 residues. Germline lookup yields CDR1 SGDLS and CDR2 YYNGEE. Germline trimming cut 0 bases from V and 1 base from J; bases unmatched to any gene: 3. In nucleotides, the CDR3 is TGTGCCAGCAGCGTAGATCCGGGAGGGTCCTACAATGAGCAGTTCTTC. It codes for CASSVDPGGSYNEQFF.

This clonotype was found a few times. V is TRBV6-5 and J is TRBJ2-7; 7 nucleotides line up with TRBD1. The CDR3 length is 15 residues. V lost 0 bases to trimming and J lost 4 bases; unmatched junction nucleotides: 6. Germline CDR1 is MNHEY and CDR2 is SVGAGI. The chain's CDR3 is CASSYSGDSPYEQYF. The CDR3 DNA is TGTGCCAGCAGTTACTCGGGGGACAGTCCTTACGAGCAGTACTTC.